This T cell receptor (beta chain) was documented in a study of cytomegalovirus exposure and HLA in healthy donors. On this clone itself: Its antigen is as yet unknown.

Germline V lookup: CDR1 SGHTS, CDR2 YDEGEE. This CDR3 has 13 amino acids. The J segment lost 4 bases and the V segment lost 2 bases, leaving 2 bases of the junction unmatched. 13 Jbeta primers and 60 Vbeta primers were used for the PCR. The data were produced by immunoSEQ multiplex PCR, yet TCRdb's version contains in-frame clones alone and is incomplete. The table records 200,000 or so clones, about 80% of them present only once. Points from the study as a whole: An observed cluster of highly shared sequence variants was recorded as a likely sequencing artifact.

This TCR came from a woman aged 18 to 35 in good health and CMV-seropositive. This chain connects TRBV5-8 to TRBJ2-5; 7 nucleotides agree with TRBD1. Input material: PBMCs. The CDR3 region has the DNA TGTGCCAGCAGCTTTGGACAGGTAGAGACCCAGTACTTC. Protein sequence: CASSFGQVETQYF.